The clone carrying this T cell receptor beta chain was found once. This sample is part of a study of blood T cell repertoires in COVID-19. Across the study: The analysed material was cDNA or gDNA that came from T cells, B-cell-depleted T cells, or PBMCs.

In the study's own analysis: Amplification of reference gene primers provided the estimated nucleated cell counts. Clones were sequenced by immunoSEQ multiplex PCR, and TCRdb holds only the in-frame ones, with some missing. V, J and clone size are those of that table, while D and trimming were read from the DNA. This repertoire shows roughly 220,000 clones, roughly 80% found once; its top ten account for approximately 1.2%. V gave up 7 bases and J gave up 5 bases; unmatched junction bases: 12. Germline CDR1 is SQVTM and CDR2 is ANQGSEA. The CDR3 runs to 15 residues. The sequencing input was PBMCs or T cells enriched from blood (not recorded which). This TCR came from a woman aged 40-49 years with acute COVID-19. J is TRBJ1-1 and V is TRBV29-1, with TRBD1 identical over 11 bases. DNA of the CDR3: TGCAGCGCTGTTGGACAGGGGGCGCGGGGTACTGAAGCTTTCTTT. Protein product: CSAVGQGARGTEAFF.